These 21 T cell receptor beta chains were sequenced from one sample in a study of tumor-infiltrating lymphocytes in primary liver carcinoma. The input was about 500 ng total RNA; TCR beta cDNA was made from it with a constant-region primer. Each TCR beta library was derived from three nested multiplex PCR rounds that employed slightly modified ARM-PCR. TRBV1-TRBV30 forward and Cbeta reverse primers drove the first two roughly 10-cycle rounds. A single record per CDR3 protein comes from TCRdb applying MiXCR to the multiplex PCR reads. The sample has 300,000 to 400,000 distinct CDR3 sequences, roughly two thirds seen once. The authors took blood RNA from unsorted whole blood and also extracted germline DNA. The sequenced sample was peripheral blood. These receptors were collected from a man aged 40-49 years with primary liver carcinoma and hepatitis B virus infection.

This clonotype was seen at least ten times. The V gene is TRBV6-6, the J gene TRBJ1-2; D is undetermined. The CDR3 is 14 amino acids. Germline values: CDR1 MNHNY, CDR2 SVGAGI (reference sequence). With 7 bases removed from V and 2 bases from J, the gap between germline ends came to 14 bases. The CDR3 region has the DNA TGTGCCAGCACCCAGGCGGGAGCCAACTATGGCTACACCTTC. Encoded protein: CASTQAGANYGYTF.

Comments on this clonotype: A read error may explain this, as a much larger clone is one base away. The rearrangement joins TRBV12-3 or TRBV12-4 to TRBJ1-5; D may be TRBD1 (5 bases). The CDR3 contains 15 residues. The CDR3 region has the DNA TGTGTCAGCAGGCGAGACCAGGGCCCCAATCAGCCCCAGCATTTT. Protein: CVSRRDQGPNQPQHF.

To note about this clonotype: The germline gene is not matched at one end of the junction; a read error may be the cause. The chain's CDR3 is CTSSPNTGGSAGYTF. CDR3 bases: TGTACCAGCAGTCCCAACACTGGGGGGTCGGCCGGCTACACCTTC. The J gene is TRBJ1-2, the V gene TRBV6-6; TRBD1 is a possible D gene (5 bases). The germline V gene encodes CDR1 MNHNY and CDR2 SVGAGI (reference sequence). CDR3 length: 15 amino acids.

This clonotype has a count of ten or more. J is TRBJ2-1 and V is TRBV12-3 or TRBV12-4; 9 positions match TRBD2. The CDR3 is 15 residues long. J gave up 7 bases and V 3 bases, and 7 bases lay outside the gene matches. The CDR3 nucleotides are TGTGCCAGCAGTTTTCTACCTAGCGGGAATAATGAGCAGTTCTTC. As protein: CASSFLPSGNNEQFF.

The chain uses TRBV6-2 or TRBV6-3 and TRBJ2-1; D possibly matches TRBD1 or TRBD2 (7 bases each). Germline V gene lookup returns CDR1 MNHEY and CDR2 SVGEGT. This CDR3 is 15 amino acids long. The ends were cut back, 6 bases at V and 5 bases at J, with 17 bases in the middle. CDR3 loop: CASSSGGGSHNEQFF. The CDR3 nucleotides read TGTGCCAGCAGCTCAGGGGGGGGGAGCCACAATGAGCAGTTCTTC.

This clonotype was seen many times. This chain connects TRBV6-5 to TRBJ1-3; D remains unclear. Germline V gene lookup returns CDR1 MNHEY and CDR2 SVGAGI. V was cut by 0 bases and J by 0 bases, with 9 bases left in between. The CDR3 is 16 amino acids. The DNA of the CDR3 is TGTGCCAGCAGTTACTCTGGTCCCTACTCTGGAAACACCATATATTTT. This translates into CASSYSGPYSGNTIYF.

The sample holds one count of this clonotype. An end of the junction differs from the germline gene, which may be a read error. V and J are TRBV11-1 and TRBJ2-2, with D maybe TRBD2 (6 bases). Germline lookup yields CDR1 SGHAT and CDR2 FQDESV (reference sequence). The CDR3 covers 15 residues. The CDR3 DNA reads TGTGCCAGCAGCGCTGGGAGGAGGAACACCCGGGAGCTGTTTTTT. Its protein product is CASSAGRRNTRELFF.

The table lists this clonotype with many counts. V and J are TRBV6-1 and TRBJ1-6; TRBD1 agrees at 7 bases. The CDR3 contains 14 residues. CDR1 MNHNS and CDR2 SASEGT come from the germline V gene. V lost 6 bases and J lost 8; bases outside the gene matches: 7. Written as DNA, the CDR3 is TGTGCCAGCAGCCGGACAGGAAGGGATTCACCCCTCCACTTT. It specifies CASSRTGRDSPLHF.

With regard to this clonotype: It may be a read error: a sequence one base away is much more abundant. This chain uses TRBV6-2 or TRBV6-3 with TRBJ2-1; 9 positions match TRBD2. V was clipped by 6 bases and J by 4 bases; unmatched bases: 7. The CDR3 contains 15 residues. Per germline, CDR1 MNHEY and CDR2 SVGEGT. CDR3 region: CASSQPTSGYNEQFF. CDR3 coding DNA: TGTGCCAGCAGCCAGCCTACTAGCGGGTACAATGAGCAGTTCTTC.

About this clonotype: Since no conserved phenylalanine or tryptophan closes the CDR3, a read error is the likely cause. The chain joins TRBV6-5 to TRBJ2-3; 8 positions match TRBD2. Germline CDR1 and CDR2: MNHEY and SVGAGI. The CDR3 is 15 residues long. In DNA, the CDR3 is TGTGCCAGCAGTTCCCCGAGCGGGAGCACAGACACGCAGTATTTG. It translates to CASSSPSGSTDTQYL.

Details on this clonotype: A junction end diverges from the germline sequence, so it may reflect a read error. The chain is built from TRBV29-1 and TRBJ2-2; TRBD1 agrees at 8 bases. The germline CDR1 and CDR2 sequences are SQVTM and ANQGSEA. The CDR3 is 14 residues long. The CDR3 sequence is CSVGGTGVTWELFF. CDR3 DNA: TGCAGCGTAGGTGGGACAGGTGTCACCTGGGAGCTGTTTTTT.

Regarding this clonotype: A junction end diverges from the germline sequence, so it may reflect a read error. The chain joins TRBV6-5 to TRBJ2-1, with 7 positions matching TRBD1. This CDR3 region has 12 residues. Germline-derived CDR1 and CDR2 are MNHEY and SVGAGI. The CDR3 spells CASRQGVNEQFF. The CDR3 DNA reads as TGTGCTAGCAGACAGGGAGTGAATGAGCAGTTCTTC.

The chain uses TRBV5-8 and TRBJ1-4, with TRBD1 identical over 7 bases. This CDR3 comprises 12 residues. Germline-derived CDR1 and CDR2 are SGHTS and YDEGEE. V lost 6 bases and J lost 7; bases outside the gene matches: 3. This CDR3 reads CASNRGLEKLFF. CDR3 DNA: TGTGCCAGCAATAGGGGGCTTGAAAAACTGTTTTTT.

On this clonotype: One end of the junction fails to match germline, which may point to a read error. The genes are TRBV12-3 or TRBV12-4 and TRBJ1-5; no definite D call. The CDR3 covers 13 residues. The CDR3 nucleotides read TGTGCCAGCAGTTTGAATATAAATCATCCCCAGCATTTT. Protein: CASSLNINHPQHF.

The V and J genes are TRBV11-2 and TRBJ2-7; 8 positions match TRBD2. Germline V gene lookup returns CDR1 SGHAT and CDR2 FQNNGV. J was trimmed by 7 bases and V by 4 bases; bases with no gene match: 15. The CDR3 contains 16 residues. CDR3 in DNA: TGTGCCAGCAGCTCCTTGGGGGCGGGAGGCATGGGGGAGCAGTACTTC. It encodes CASSSLGAGGMGEQYF. Combining the CDR3 with reference TRBV11-2 and TRBJ2-7 gives the whole variable domain EAGVAQSPRYKIIEKRQSVAFWCNPISGHATLYWYQQILGQGPKLLIQFQNNGVVDDSQLPKDRFSAERLKGVDSTLKIQPAKLEDSAVYLCASSSLGAGGMGEQYFGPGTRLTVT.

This clonotype was picked up a small number of times. The CDR3 nucleotides read TGTGCCAGCAGTGTGAAGCAGGGCCACGAGCAGTACTTC. This translates into CASSVKQGHEQYF. V is TRBV25-1 and J is TRBJ2-7; D is possibly TRBD1 (5 bases). V was cut by 4 bases and J by 5 bases, with 12 bases left in between. Germline V gene data show CDR1 as MGHDK and CDR2 as SYGVNS. The CDR3 covers 13 residues.

This clonotype showed up just a few times. The V call is TRBV28, the J call TRBJ2-2; 8 bases are shared with TRBD1. Trimming cost V 8 bases and J 1 base; bases outside gene matches: 6. Germline-derived CDR1 and CDR2 are MDHEN and SYDVKM. The CDR3 length is 15 residues. The CDR3 DNA sequence: TGTGCCAGCTGCCCCACAGGGGGGAACACCGGGGAGCTGTTTTTT. It yields the protein CASCPTGGNTGELFF.

Notes on this clonotype: This CDR3 fails to terminate in the conserved phenylalanine or tryptophan, so it likely reflects a read error. V is TRBV11-1 and J is TRBJ2-5; 10 nucleotides line up with TRBD1. This CDR3 has 14 residues. Looked up from germline, CDR1 is SGHAT and CDR2 is FQDESV (reference sequence). The junction had 6 bases not matched to a gene; V was cut back by 7 bases and J by 4 bases. The CDR3 DNA reads as TGTGCCAGCATCACCGGGACAGGGGTAGAGACCCAGTACTTA. Residues: CASITGTGVETQYL.

Comments on this clonotype: At one of its ends the junction is not consistent with the germline gene, which may arise from a read error. The genes are TRBV5-5 and TRBJ2-6, with unresolved D. Germline loops: CDR1 SGHKS, CDR2 YYEKEE (reference sequence). The CDR3 has 17 residues. This CDR3 is CVSSLVGSLSGANVLTF. The CDR3 DNA reads as TGTGTCAGCAGCTTGGTGGGCTCCCTATCTGGGGCCAACGTCCTGACTTTC.

As to this clonotype: A read error may be the cause here, since a much bigger clone is one base away. The V call is TRBV6-2 or TRBV6-3, the J call TRBJ2-7, with D tentatively TRBD2 (5 bases). Germline CDR1 is MNHEY and CDR2 is SVGEGT. The CDR3 contains 14 residues. CDR3 nucleotide sequence: TGTGCCAGGAGTTACGCTAGCCCCACCTCAGAGCAGTACTTC. Protein sequence: CARSYASPTSEQYF.

About this clonotype: The conserved phenylalanine or tryptophan normally closing the CDR3 is absent here, so this likely arose from a read error. The chain has TRBV12-3 or TRBV12-4 and TRBJ2-1; D gene unclear. The CDR3 is 12 amino acids. V was cut by 6 bases and J by 7 bases, with 10 bases left in between. The CDR3 nucleotides read TGTGCCAGCAGCTTATCTGCTAATGAGCAGTTCTCC. Amino acid sequence: CASSLSANEQFS.